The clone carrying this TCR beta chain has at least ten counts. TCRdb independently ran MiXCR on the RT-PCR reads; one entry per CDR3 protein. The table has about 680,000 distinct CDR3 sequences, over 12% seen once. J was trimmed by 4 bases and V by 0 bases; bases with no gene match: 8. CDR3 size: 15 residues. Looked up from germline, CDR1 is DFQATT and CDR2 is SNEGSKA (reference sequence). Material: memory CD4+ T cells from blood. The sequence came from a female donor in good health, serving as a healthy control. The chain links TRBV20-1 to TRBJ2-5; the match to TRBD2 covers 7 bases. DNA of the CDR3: TGCAGTGCTAGAGATCATGAGGGAGGGCGAGAGACCCAGTACTTC. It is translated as CSARDHEGGRETQYF.